This T cell receptor beta chain originates from a study of regulatory dendritic cells for organ transplantation. Study findings and constraints: Memory CD8+ T cells were the most oligoclonal; naive cells were highly diverse. Regulatory dendritic cells appeared to expand memory CD8+ clones less than mature ones.

On this clone: Its antigen is as yet unknown.

The protocol was immunoSEQ multiplex PCR, while the TCRdb copy is restricted to in-frame clones and leaves out a portion. The profile shows around 30,000 clones, approximately 80% of them singletons. Sample: naive CD4+ T cells from blood. Subset denoted: CD45RA+ naive T cells. The receptor's source is a human donor in good health.

In nucleotides, the CDR3 is TGTGCCAGTACCGGGACTAGCGGGTTTGGTGAGCAGTTCTTC. Its protein is CASTGTSGFGEQFF. The chain joins TRBV2 to TRBJ2-1, with 12 bases aligning to TRBD2. V shed 9 bases and J 9 bases; nucleotides not matched to a gene: 9. The CDR3 is 14 residues long. CDR1 and CDR2 (germline): SNHLY, FYNNEI.